The rows below give T cell receptor beta chains drawn from one sample of a study of blood T cell repertoires in COVID-19. The protocol was immunoSEQ multiplex PCR, while the TCRdb copy is restricted to in-frame clones and leaves out a portion. Of 55,000 to 75,000 clones in the sample, about 81% were seen once. The sequencing input was peripheral blood. The source of these receptors is a human donor in a cohort sampled during active COVID-19. The CDR3 runs from the conserved cysteine through the conserved F or W. Fields, in order: D gene, V gene, J gene, clone size, CDR3 length, CDR3 DNA, CDR3 protein. A D gene is named only where the DNA matches it firmly. Rows may omit the clone size; those that give it use once, few, many or a size class.

-,TRBV28,TRBJ2-2,-,15,TGTGCCAGCAGTCTCATCACAGGGAGCCCCGGGGAGCTGTTTTTT,CASSLITGSPGELFF
-,TRBV29-1,TRBJ2-7,-,15,TGCAGCGTTGAAAGAAGGAGAACGGCCACCAACGAGCAGTACTTC,CSVERRRTATNEQYF
TRBD1,TRBV28,TRBJ2-7,-,15,TGTGCCAGCAGTTTATGGGACAGGGGGTCCTACGAGCAGTACTTC,CASSLWDRGSYEQYF
TRBD2,TRBV24-1,TRBJ2-3,few,14,TGTGCCACCAGGGGGCCCGGGGGGTCAGATACGCAGTATTTT,CATRGPGGSDTQYF
-,TRBV27,TRBJ1-6,-,14,TGTGCCAGCACCCCCGCAGGGCGAAAGTCACCCCTCCACTTT,CASTPAGRKSPLHF
-,TRBV18,TRBJ2-7,once,13,TGTGCCAGCTCACCGAGGGACTTTGTCGAGCAGTACTTC,CASSPRDFVEQYF
-,TRBV14,TRBJ2-5,once,14,TGTGCCAGCAGCAGCAGACAGGCCCAAGAGACCCAGTACTTC,CASSSRQAQETQYF
-,TRBV27,TRBJ2-7,few,15,TGTGCCAGCAGTTTACTTTCCTCCGGGACTCCCGGGCAGTACTTC,CASSLLSSGTPGQYF
-,TRBV2,TRBJ2-1,-,13,TGTGCCAGCGGAAACATACTAGGCGATGAGCAGTTCTTC,CASGNILGDEQFF
-,TRBV6-5,TRBJ2-6,-,15,TGTGCCAGCAGTTACTCTGGGGCCGGGGCCAACGTCCTGACTTTC,CASSYSGAGANVLTF
TRBD1,TRBV10-3,TRBJ1-1,-,13,TGTGCCATCAGAGCACAGGGGGAAACTGAAGCTTTCTTT,CAIRAQGETEAFF
-,TRBV7-9,TRBJ1-2,-,13,TGTGCCAGCAGCTTAGTCGGGGGGCCCGGCTACACCTTC,CASSLVGGPGYTF
TRBD1,TRBV5-1,TRBJ1-1,few,16,TGCGCCAGCACCCCCCAGTCCTTCAGGGGGTTTGCTGAAGCTTTCTTT,CASTPQSFRGFAEAFF
-,TRBV7-6,TRBJ1-2,once,16,TGTGCCAGCAGCTTAGCGGGGGCAGACACTTCGGGTGGCTACACCTTC,CASSLAGADTSGGYTF
TRBD2,TRBV5-6,TRBJ2-5,-,19,TGTGCCAGCAGCTTGGTGGGGACTAGCGGGAACATGCAGCAAGAGACCCAGTACTTC,CASSLVGTSGNMQQETQYF
-,TRBV2,TRBJ2-7,-,12,TGTGCCAGCCAGAAACAGGGTAACGAGCAGTACTTC,CASQKQGNEQYF
-,TRBV3-1/TRBV3-2,TRBJ1-2,-,15,TGTGCCAGCAGCCAAGCTCGACAGGCCTTCTATGGCTACACCTTC,CASSQARQAFYGYTF
TRBD1,TRBV28,TRBJ2-5,-,14,TGTGCCAGCAGTTTACCTACAGGGGAAGAGACCCAGTACTTC,CASSLPTGEETQYF
-,TRBV28,TRBJ1-5,-,12,TGTGCCAGCTGGATCATAGGGGAGCCCCAGCATTTT,CASWIIGEPQHF
-,TRBV19,TRBJ1-1,-,15,TGTGCCAGTAGTACTCCCAGACTCACTTACACTGAAGCTTTCTTT,CASSTPRLTYTEAFF
-,TRBV3-1/TRBV3-2,TRBJ2-2,-,16,TGTGCCAGCAGCCCGCAGGGTACGGGTCGGTCCGGGGAGCTGTTTTTT,CASSPQGTGRSGELFF
-,TRBV6-6,TRBJ1-2,few,11,TGTGCCAGCAGCCCCTTCGGGGGCTACACCTTC,CASSPFGGYTF
-,TRBV2,TRBJ2-7,-,12,TGTGCCAGCAGTTTAGAGGGATCTAAGCAGTACTTC,CASSLEGSKQYF
-,TRBV6-5,TRBJ2-5,-,15,TGTGCCAGCAGGCCGAGGGAGGGGGGGCAAGAGACCCAGTACTTC,CASRPREGGQETQYF
-,TRBV21-1,TRBJ2-5,-,14,TGTGCCAGCACCTACCTGGGGCCCCAAGAGACCCAGTACTTC,CASTYLGPQETQYF
-,TRBV28,TRBJ2-3,-,15,TGTGCCAGCGACCCCCGGCAGGGATGGATGGATACGCAGTATTTT,CASDPRQGWMDTQYF
-,TRBV9,TRBJ1-1,-,14,TGTGCCAGCAGCCCCTCGACAGGGAACACTGAAGCTTTCTTT,CASSPSTGNTEAFF
-,TRBV27,TRBJ1-6,-,15,TGTGCCAGCAGTTTATCGATGCAGGGTGGTTCACCCCTCCACTTT,CASSLSMQGGSPLHF
-,TRBV25-1,TRBJ1-6,-,12,TGTGCCAGCAGTGAATTCAGTTCACCCCTCCACTTT,CASSEFSSPLHF
-,TRBV21-1,TRBJ1-1,-,16,TGTGCCAGCTGCCGGAGGGCCCCACATGGCGACACTGAAGCTTTCTTT,CASCRRAPHGDTEAFF
-,TRBV28,TRBJ1-3,few,16,TGTGCCAGCAGTTTATCCGGAGCCGCATCTGGAAACACCATATATTTT,CASSLSGAASGNTIYF
-,TRBV7-2,TRBJ2-7,-,16,TGTGCCAGCAGCTTTCTGGAGGGGAGACATGGATACGAGCAGTACTTC,CASSFLEGRHGYEQYF
TRBD2,TRBV15,TRBJ2-3,-,16,TGTGCCACCAGCAGATTAGCGGGGTCGATCACAGATACGCAGTATTTT,CATSRLAGSITDTQYF
-,TRBV7-9,TRBJ2-3,-,17,TGTGCCAGCATCCAACAGGGGGCTAGCGGGTACACAGATACGCAGTATTTT,CASIQQGASGYTDTQYF
TRBD2,TRBV27,TRBJ2-7,once,14,TGTGCCAGCAGCCCGGCGGGGGGGCATTACGAGCAGTACTTC,CASSPAGGHYEQYF
TRBD2,TRBV10-3,TRBJ2-1,-,13,TGTGCCATCATTAGCGGGAGGATAGATGAGCAGTTCTTC,CAIISGRIDEQFF
-,TRBV9,TRBJ2-3,-,16,TGTGCCAGCAGCCCCAACTGGGCTGCTAGCACAGATACGCAGTATTTT,CASSPNWAASTDTQYF
TRBD2,TRBV28,TRBJ2-7,once,19,TGTGCCAGCAGTTTATCCCCTGAGTGGGGGAAGCGGGGAGCCTACGAGCAGTACTTC,CASSLSPEWGKRGAYEQYF
TRBD1,TRBV6-6,TRBJ1-5,-,16,TGTGCCAGCAGACCCGAGGGACGGGGCAGGGGGCAGCCCCAGCATTTT,CASRPEGRGRGQPQHF
TRBD1,TRBV5-8,TRBJ1-5,few,16,TGTGCCAGCAGCTTGAATCCAGGGGGCTTGTCTCAGCCCCAGCATTTT,CASSLNPGGLSQPQHF
TRBD1,TRBV7-9,TRBJ2-7,-,16,TGTGCCAGCAGCTTGGATGGGACAGCATATGGATACGAGCAGTACTTC,CASSLDGTAYGYEQYF